This record covers a single TCR beta chain. TCRdb reprocessed the 5' RACE reads, keeping one entry per CDR3 protein, no DNA. The sample table sets out 350,000 to 450,000 distinct CDR3 sequences. The CDR3 is 16 amino acids. The data were taken from a study of T cells expressing NK-cell markers. The TCR was taken from a man aged 18 to 69 in good health. The rearrangement uses TRBV5-3 and TRBJ2-1; TCRdb picks TRBD2, but there is no DNA to check that call. TRBV5-3 is reported as an ORF; its role is uncertain. Sequenced material: blood T cells: a sorted CD56 or NKG2C T cell subset, CD4+ or CD8+ T cells, or bulk PBMC T cells (not recorded which). CDR3 residues: CARSLQRGGFMAEQFF.